This paragraph covers one T cell receptor beta chain sequence. The PCR employed 60 Vbeta primers together with 13 Jbeta primers. Clones were read by immunoSEQ multiplex PCR, and TCRdb kept only the in-frame ones, dropping some. The table lists 100,000 to 150,000 clones, about three quarters of them singletons, with over 5% in the top ten. Germline CDR1 SGHAT, CDR2 FQDESV (reference sequence). V gave up 0 bases and J gave up 2 bases, with 8 bases separating them. There are 14 residues in the CDR3. This entry is derived from a study of cytomegalovirus exposure and HLA in healthy donors. The rearrangement joins TRBV11-1 to TRBJ2-7, with unresolved D. Input material: PBMCs. This TCR was recovered from a woman aged 40 to 50 in good health and CMV-seronegative. The CDR3 region has the DNA TGTGCCAGCAGCTTAGCGAACACAGCCTACGAGCAGTACTTC. As protein: CASSLANTAYEQYF.